One and the same sample provided the 30 T cell receptor beta chains below, sequenced in a study of cytomegalovirus exposure and HLA in healthy donors. In the PCR, 60 Vbeta and 13 Jbeta primers were used. TCRdb keeps only in-frame clones here, not all; method: immunoSEQ multiplex PCR. The table includes hundreds of thousands of clones, roughly 80% detected once. The sequencing sample was made of PBMCs. These receptors came from a man between 35 and 55 years old in good health and CMV-seronegative.

The chain recombines TRBV10-2 with TRBJ2-1; weak D call: TRBD2 (5 bases). Germline V gene lookup returns CDR1 WSHSY and CDR2 SAAADI. Trimming cost V 6 bases and J 6 bases, with 6 bases left between them. The CDR3 totals 11 residues. The CDR3 sequence: CASRGVNEQFF. The CDR3 DNA sequence: TGCGCCAGCAGGGGAGTCAATGAGCAGTTCTTC.

The rearrangement uses TRBV7-3 and TRBJ2-3; the match to TRBD1 covers 9 bases. Germline V CDR1 and CDR2: SGHTA, FQGTGA. The CDR3 is made up of 15 amino acids. V trimming: 5 bases; J trimming: 3 bases; junction bases outside the gene matches: 6. CDR3 sequence (DNA): TGTGCCAGCAGCCTACAGGGGGCAATGACAGATACGCAGTATTTT. It is translated as CASSLQGAMTDTQYF.

The chain joins TRBV7-2 to TRBJ1-2, with D unresolved. This CDR3 contains 15 residues. The ends were cut back, 1 base at V and 2 bases at J, with 11 bases in the middle. The germline V gene encodes CDR1 SGHTA and CDR2 FQGNSA. The CDR3 here is CASSLDSGENYGYTF. The CDR3 bases are TGTGCCAGCAGCTTAGATTCGGGAGAGAACTATGGCTACACCTTC.

On this clone: Since a much larger clone is just one base distant, this may be a read error. Here the CDR3 reads CASSLSGDYGYTF. The CDR3 DNA sequence: TGTGCCAGCAGCTTGTCAGGGGACTATGGCTACACCTTC. The rearrangement uses TRBV11-2 and TRBJ1-2, with D perhaps matching TRBD1 (6 bases). Germline lookup yields CDR1 SGHAT and CDR2 FQNNGV. CDR3 length: 13 amino acids. The V end lost 3 bases, the J end lost 3 bases, and 8 bases lay between the germline ends.

This clone has only a few counts. The genes are TRBV5-4 and TRBJ2-3; 8 bases align to TRBD2. Germline CDR1 SGHNT, CDR2 YYREEE (reference sequence). The length of the CDR3 is 18 residues. V lost 0 bases and J lost 2; bases outside the gene matches: 11. In DNA form, the CDR3 reads TGTGCCAGCAGCTTGGGGCCCCTACTAGCGGCTATCACAGATACGCAGTATTTT. Protein product: CASSLGPLLAAITDTQYF.

The genes are TRBV7-3 and TRBJ2-2; 8 nucleotides match TRBD2. Germline V gene sequence: CDR1 SGHTA, CDR2 FQGTGA. The length of the CDR3 is 18 residues. Trimming cost V 2 bases and J 4 bases; bases outside gene matches: 12. In DNA form, the CDR3 reads TGTGCCAGCAGCTTATCCCCCGGGACTAGGGGGGGCACCGGGGAGCTGTTTTTT. Residues: CASSLSPGTRGGTGELFF.

This clone was observed a single time. This CDR3 is CASRTGGFAKNIQYF. CDR3 sequence (DNA): TGTGCCAGCCGTACAGGGGGTTTTGCCAAAAACATTCAGTACTTC. J is TRBJ2-4 and V is TRBV7-2; 8 positions agree with TRBD1. The CDR3 spans 15 residues. Trimming took 8 bases from V and 1 from J; bases not matched to a gene: 7. CDR1 is SGHTA and CDR2 is FQGNSA in the germline V gene.

The chain employs TRBV19 and TRBJ1-1; 7 positions agree with TRBD1. The germline V gene has CDR1 LNHDA and CDR2 SQIVND (reference sequence). Trimming removed 9 bases from V and 1 base from J; junction bases left unmatched: 8. The CDR3 is 14 residues long. The CDR3 loop is CASRGGGPNTEAFF. CDR3 DNA sequence: TGTGCCAGCCGCGGAGGGGGCCCGAACACTGAAGCTTTCTTT.

CDR3 sequence (DNA): TGTGCCTGGAGTAAAGGACAGGGGGATACTGAAGCTTTCTTT. It codes for CAWSKGQGDTEAFF. This chain uses TRBV30 with TRBJ1-1; 10 bases align to TRBD1. J gave up 5 bases and V 2 bases, and 5 bases lay outside the gene matches. The germline V gene encodes CDR1 GTSNPN and CDR2 SVGIG (reference sequence). The CDR3 sequence is 14 residues long.

This rearrangement joins TRBV5-6 to TRBJ1-4; D might be TRBD1 (5 bases). The CDR3 length is 15 residues. With 0 bases removed from V and 8 bases from J, the gap between germline ends came to 14 bases. CDR1 and CDR2 (germline): SGHDT, YYEEEE. The CDR3 nucleotides read TGTGCCAGCAGCTTGGACTGGGGCGAAGGCGAAAAACTGTTTTTT. This codes for CASSLDWGEGEKLFF.

The chain carries TRBV14 and TRBJ1-2; D unclear. This CDR3 is built from 13 residues. V lost 0 bases to trimming and J lost 7 bases, with 9 bases between them. Germline-derived CDR1 and CDR2 are SGHDN and FVKESK. As DNA, the CDR3 is TGTGCCAGCAGCCAAGAAGCCTGGGCTGGCTACACCTTC. This sequence encodes CASSQEAWAGYTF.

This clone has only one observation. The chain combines TRBV6-5 with TRBJ1-1; TRBD1 matches 10 bases. This CDR3 spans 15 amino acids. J lost 7 bases, V lost 0 bases, and 5 bases had no gene match. Germline loops: CDR1 MNHEY, CDR2 SVGAGI. The CDR3 nucleotides read TGTGCCAGCAGTTACTCGGGGACAGGGGCGGGTGAAGCTTTCTTT. Its translation: CASSYSGTGAGEAFF.

CDR3 nucleotides: TGTGCCAGCAGCTTAGAGGTGACAGGGGAAGCTTTCTTT. Its protein product is CASSLEVTGEAFF. The rearrangement uses TRBV7-2 and TRBJ1-1; 7 bases line up with TRBD1. After removal of 1 base from V and 8 bases from J, the junction contained 4 bases not matched to a gene. Germline lookup yields CDR1 SGHTA and CDR2 FQGNSA. This CDR3 has 13 amino acids.

In regard to this clone: No conserved phenylalanine or tryptophan is present at the end of the CDR3, so a read error is the likely explanation. The rearrangement uses TRBV19 and TRBJ2-2; unclear D gene. The CDR3 contains 13 residues. Per germline, CDR1 LNHDA and CDR2 SQIVND (reference sequence). V dropped 3 bases and J dropped 3 bases, with 5 bases sitting between them. The CDR3 loop reads CASSIEDTGELFL. CDR3 sequence (DNA): TGTGCCAGTAGTATCGAAGACACCGGGGAGCTGTTTCTT.

The chain joins TRBV27 to TRBJ1-6, with 7 bases that match TRBD1. Germline V CDR1 and CDR2: MNHEY, SMNVEV (reference sequence). After removal of 5 bases from V and 7 bases from J, the junction contained 8 bases not matched to a gene. This CDR3 contains 15 residues. The CDR3 nucleotides are TGTGCCAGCAGTCGGGCAGGGGGGTGGAATTCACCCCTCCACTTT. Translating gives CASSRAGGWNSPLHF.

This chain uses TRBV19 with TRBJ1-5, with D perhaps TRBD1 (5 bases). V was trimmed by 6 bases and J by 0 bases, leaving 12 bases between them. The CDR3 consists of 15 residues. The germline V gene has CDR1 LNHDA and CDR2 SQIVND (reference sequence). CDR3 bases: TGTGCCAGTAGCACGGACACGTATAGCAATCAGCCCCAGCATTTT. Translated, it gives CASSTDTYSNQPQHF. Together with reference TRBV19 and TRBJ1-5, the CDR3 gives the full variable domain: DGGITQSPKYLFRKEGQNVTLSCEQNLNHDAMYWYRQDPGQGLRLIYYSQIVNDFQKGDIAEGYSVSREKKESFPLTVTSAQKNPTAFYLCASSTDTYSNQPQHFGDGTRLSIL.

For this clone: One end of the junction does not line up with germline, which may come from a read error. The identical CDR3 is also encoded by other nucleotide sequences in the sample. The chain employs TRBV7-2 and TRBJ2-7, with 9 positions matching TRBD1. Germline loops: CDR1 SGHTA, CDR2 FQGNSA. This CDR3 is 15 amino acids long. The CDR3 sequence is CASSLRGQGRDEQYF. For the CDR3, the DNA is TGTGCCAGCTCCTTGAGGGGACAGGGTAGGGACGAACAGTACTTC.

The chain joins TRBV21-1 to TRBJ2-5; the table's D call TRBD2 went unverified against the DNA. TRBV21-1 counts as a pseudogene. This CDR3 has 17 amino acids. Written as DNA, the CDR3 is TGTGCCAGCGGCACGAAATCGGGGGACTACATCCCAAGGGGCCAGTACTTC. Translation: CASGTKSGDYIPRGQYF.

The J gene is TRBJ1-4, the V gene TRBV27; D gene uncertain. In germline, CDR1 is MNHEY, CDR2 SMNVEV (reference sequence). V was pared by 4 bases and J by 0 bases, with 6 bases between. The length of the CDR3 is 14 residues. CDR3 nucleotide sequence: TGTGCCAGCAGTTCATTTGCAACTAATGAAAAACTGTTTTTT. This translates into CASSSFATNEKLFF.

V is TRBV5-1 and J is TRBJ2-7; 9 bases map to TRBD1. The CDR3 runs 20 residues. The germline CDR1 and CDR2 sequences are SGHRS and YFSETQ. The V and J ends lost 4 bases and 3 bases, in that order; junction bases with no gene match: 23. The CDR3 nucleotides are TGCGCCAGCAGCCCATGGGACAGGGAAGAGTTCTCGCTCCTCTTCTACGAGCAGTACTTC. Its translation: CASSPWDREEFSLLFYEQYF.

The chain links TRBV5-1 to TRBJ2-5, with TRBD2 as a possible D gene (6 bases). Germline CDR1 is SGHRS and CDR2 is YFSETQ. V was trimmed by 0 bases and J by 1 base, leaving 13 bases between them. The CDR3 spans 16 residues. The CDR3 coding sequence is TGCGCCAGCAGCTTGGCCGGACTACCGATCCAAGAGACCCAGTACTTC. It is translated as CASSLAGLPIQETQYF.

This sequence joins TRBV4-3 and TRBJ2-7; weak D call: TRBD2 (6 bases). V lost 9 bases, J lost 6 bases, and 6 bases lay in between. CDR3 length equals 9 residues. Germline CDR1 and CDR2: LGHNA and YSLEER. CDR3 amino acids: CARGGEQYF. In DNA, the CDR3 is TGCGCCAGGGGAGGCGAGCAGTACTTC.

The chain uses TRBV5-8 and TRBJ1-2, with D possibly matching TRBD1 (5 bases). Per germline, CDR1 SGHTS and CDR2 YDEGEE. The ends were cut back, 4 bases at V and 1 base at J, with 17 bases in the middle. The CDR3 sequence is 16 residues long. CDR3 coding DNA: TGTGCCAGCAGCCCGACAGCAAATCTTTATAACTATGGCTACACCTTC. This translates into CASSPTANLYNYGYTF.

The CDR3 reads CASATLDRGNEQYF. The CDR3 bases are TGCGCCAGCGCCACCCTGGACAGGGGGAACGAGCAGTACTTC. The genes are TRBV5-1 and TRBJ2-7, with TRBD1 matching over 10 bases. Germline values: CDR1 SGHRS, CDR2 YFSETQ. V gave up 7 bases and J gave up 5 bases; unmatched junction bases: 9. The CDR3 runs to 14 residues. The full variable domain, with the rest looked up from reference TRBV5-1 and TRBJ2-7, is KAGVTQTPRYLIKTRGQQVTLSCSPISGHRSVSWYQQTPGQGLQFLFEYFSETQRNKGNFPGRFSGRQFSNSRSEMNVSTLELGDSALYLCASATLDRGNEQYFGPGTRLTVT.

The rearrangement uses TRBV18 and TRBJ2-7; D is undetermined. CDR1 and CDR2 from the germline V gene are KGHSH and LQKENI. This CDR3 contains 15 residues. With 0 bases removed from V and 0 bases from J, the gap between germline ends came to 9 bases. The chain's CDR3 is CASSPPTGHSYEQYF. CDR3 bases: TGTGCCAGCTCACCACCGACGGGTCACTCCTACGAGCAGTACTTC.

This sequence joins TRBV7-2 and TRBJ2-7; no definite D call. There are 13 residues in the CDR3. V dropped 5 bases and J dropped 6 bases, with 14 bases sitting between them. From germline, CDR1 is SGHTA and CDR2 FQGNSA. The CDR3 region has the DNA TGTGCCAGCAGCCCATACGTGCCCGGCGAGCAGTACTTC. It yields the protein CASSPYVPGEQYF.

The V gene is TRBV28, the J gene TRBJ2-1; 10 nucleotides agree with TRBD1. The V gene end was trimmed by 8 bases and the J gene end by 8 bases; junction bases not matched to a gene: 12. The CDR3 spans 15 residues. Germline V gene data show CDR1 as MDHEN and CDR2 as SYDVKM. This chain's CDR3 is CASVPPRTGGDEQFF. CDR3 sequence (DNA): TGTGCCAGCGTGCCCCCTAGGACAGGGGGGGATGAGCAGTTCTTC. The full variable domain, in which reference TRBV28 and TRBJ2-1 provide the parts outside the CDR3, is DVKVTQSSRYLVKRTGEKVFLECVQDMDHENMFWYRQDPGLGLRLIYFSYDVKMKEKGDIPEGYSVSREKKERFSLILESASTNQTSMYLCASVPPRTGGDEQFFGPGTRLTVL.

By its share, this clone is medium-sized. The rearrangement joins TRBV5-4 to TRBJ2-1; TRBD2 aligns across 10 bases. There are 18 residues in the CDR3. J gave up 6 bases and V 3 bases, and 15 bases lay outside the gene matches. Germline V gene lookup returns CDR1 SGHNT and CDR2 YYREEE (reference sequence). The CDR3 DNA sequence: TGTGCCAGCAGCTCGGACCTAGCGGGAGAGGGGGGGGGCAATGAGCAGTTCTTC. It encodes CASSSDLAGEGGGNEQFF. Variable domain in full (rest from reference TRBV5-4 and TRBJ2-1): ETGVTQSPTHLIKTRGQQVTLRCSSQSGHNTVSWYQQALGQGPQFIFQYYREEENGRGNFPPRFSGLQFPNYSSELNVNALELDDSALYLCASSSDLAGEGGGNEQFFGPGTRLTVL.

The chain combines TRBV18 with TRBJ2-7; 11 positions match TRBD2. In germline, CDR1 is KGHSH, CDR2 LQKENI. V was clipped by 0 bases and J by 3 bases; unmatched bases: 7. The CDR3 is 17 residues long. The CDR3 loop is CASSPPTSGGPFYEQYF. In DNA form, the CDR3 reads TGTGCCAGCTCACCACCAACTAGCGGGGGCCCCTTCTACGAGCAGTACTTC.

This clone turned up a few times. This sequence joins TRBV27 and TRBJ1-5; no clear D gene. The CDR3 totals 14 residues. The V gene's germline CDR1 is MNHEY and CDR2 SMNVEV (reference sequence). The V gene lost 5 bases and the J gene lost 2 bases, with 10 bases spanning the gap. The CDR3 loop is CASSNGVGNQPQHF. In DNA, the CDR3 is TGTGCCAGCAGTAACGGGGTTGGCAATCAGCCCCAGCATTTT.